This is a list of T cell receptor beta chains from one sample in a study of patients and donors after allogeneic stem cell transplantation. TCRdb ran MiXCR on the RT-PCR reads and lists one entry per CDR3 protein. The sample has approximately 99,000 distinct CDR3 sequences, around 36% seen once. The sequenced material came from blood, either unsorted or a sorted T cell fraction (not recorded which). The source of these receptors is a human donor who was either an allogeneic HSCT recipient or a stem cell or donor lymphocyte infusion donor (not recorded which). It is not recorded whose cells these are; they may come from a transplant donor. CDR3s include the opening cysteine and the closing phenylalanine or tryptophan. Fields, in order: D gene, J gene, V gene, clone size, CDR3 protein, CDR3 DNA. D genes are given only for firm matches. Clone size is shown for a subset of rows, as once, few, many or a class of expanded clone.

>.|TRBJ2-1|TRBV20-1|.
CSARVPVPSYNEQFF
TGCAGTGCCCGAGTTCCAGTCCCCTCCTACAATGAGCAGTTCTTC
>TRBD1|TRBJ1-3|TRBV27|.
CASSSTGTGKNTIYF
TGTGCCAGCAGTTCCACCGGGACAGGGAAAAACACCATATATTTT
>.|TRBJ1-1|TRBV5-1|.
CASNGESMNTEAFF
TGCGCCAGCAACGGGGAATCCATGAACACTGAAGCTTTCTTT
>.|TRBJ2-1|TRBV7-7|.
CASSLEEGSDYNEQFF
TGTGCTAGCAGCTTAGAGGAAGGGTCCGACTACAATGAGCAGTTCTTC
>.|TRBJ1-1|TRBV6-5|.
CASNPEGGFAEAFF
TGTGCCAGCAACCCCGAGGGGGGGTTCGCTGAAGCTTTCTTT
>.|TRBJ2-7|TRBV5-6|.
CASSSEVGSDYEQYF
TGTGCCAGCAGCTCCGAGGTTGGTTCCGACTACGAGCAGTACTTC
>.|TRBJ2-4|TRBV6-6|.
CASSPTVGNIQYF
TGTGCCAGCAGTCCGACGGTGGGAAACATTCAGTACTTC
>.|TRBJ1-2|TRBV6-2/TRBV6-3|.
CASKKQYGYTF
TGTGCCAGCAAGAAACAGTATGGCTACACCTTC
>TRBD2|TRBJ2-5|TRBV7-9|.
CASSHTSGRIETQYF
TGTGCCAGCAGCCATACTAGCGGGAGGATCGAGACCCAGTACTTC
>TRBD2|TRBJ2-4|TRBV7-9|few
CASSLSGNAKNIQYF
TGTGCCAGCAGCCTTAGCGGGAACGCCAAAAACATTCAGTACTTC
>.|TRBJ2-2|TRBV9|.
CASSVVPAGTGELFF
TGTGCCAGCAGCGTAGTACCGGCGGGCACCGGGGAGCTGTTTTTT
>.|TRBJ2-5|TRBV20-1|.
CSASLLRGQETQYF
TGCAGTGCTAGCCTATTGCGCGGTCAAGAGACCCAGTACTTC
>.|TRBJ2-7|TRBV5-1|.
CASSLETGTPHEQYF
TGCGCCAGCAGCTTGGAAACCGGGACTCCCCACGAGCAGTACTTC
>.|TRBJ1-1|TRBV12-3/TRBV12-4|few
CASSWTRAEAFF
TGTGCCAGCAGTTGGACTCGGGCTGAAGCTTTCTTT
>.|TRBJ1-1|TRBV7-8|.
CASSLARQENTEAFF
TGTGCCAGCAGCTTAGCGAGACAGGAGAACACTGAAGCTTTCTTT
>TRBD2|TRBJ2-1|TRBV6-6|.
CASRRGTSGNNEQFF
TGTGCCAGCAGGAGGGGGACTAGCGGTAACAATGAGCAGTTCTTC
>.|TRBJ2-5|TRBV12-3/TRBV12-4|few
CASSLTGGSRQTQYF
TGTGCCAGCAGTTTAACTGGAGGGAGTAGGCAGACCCAGTACTTC
>.|TRBJ2-3|TRBV28|once
CASSLGGPLQYF
TGTGCCAGCAGCCTCGGGGGGCCGCTCCAGTATTTT
>.|TRBJ1-5|TRBV5-1|.
CASSLVPGGNQPQHF
TGCGCCAGCAGCTTGGTTCCAGGAGGGAATCAGCCCCAGCATTTT
>.|TRBJ2-1|TRBV6-6|once
CASSYEGWNEQFF
TGTGCCAGCAGTTACGAGGGATGGAATGAGCAGTTCTTC
>.|TRBJ2-5|TRBV6-1|.
CASSDWGPRETQYF
TGTGCCAGCAGTGATTGGGGGCCGCGAGAGACCCAGTACTTC
>.|TRBJ2-1|TRBV7-9|.
CASSLGTGYNEQFF
TGTGCCAGCAGCTTAGGTACGGGTTACAATGAGCAGTTCTTC
>TRBD2|TRBJ2-1|TRBV5-1|.
CASSRGTSGSYEQFF
TGCGCCAGCAGCCGAGGGACTAGCGGGAGCTATGAGCAGTTCTTC
>.|TRBJ2-1|TRBV20-1|.
CSASMRGRPYNEQFF
TGCAGTGCTAGCATGAGGGGACGGCCCTACAATGAGCAGTTCTTC
>.|TRBJ2-2|TRBV9|.
CASSVGGGELFF
TGTGCCAGCAGCGTAGGAGGCGGGGAGCTGTTTTTT
>.|TRBJ1-6|TRBV5-1|few
CASSFLDRSNSPLHF
TGCGCCAGCAGCTTCCTGGACAGATCGAATTCACCCCTCCACTTT
>TRBD1|TRBJ2-7|TRBV4-3|.
CASSQKTGGRYEQYF
TGCGCCAGCAGCCAGAAGACAGGGGGGAGGTACGAGCAGTACTTC
>.|TRBJ2-7|TRBV6-6|.
CASSPAPYEQYF
TGTGCCAGCAGTCCGGCCCCCTACGAGCAGTACTTC
>.|TRBJ1-2|TRBV20-1|.
CSAIRVASGYGYTF
TGCAGTGCTATAAGGGTGGCCTCAGGCTATGGCTACACCTTC
>.|TRBJ1-4|TRBV18|.
CASSLDRPTEKLFF
TGTGCCAGCTCTCTGGACAGACCTACTGAAAAACTGTTTTTT
>.|TRBJ2-1|TRBV24-1|few
CATSDATGYNEQFF
TGTGCCACCAGTGATGCGACAGGCTACAATGAGCAGTTCTTC
>.|TRBJ1-6|TRBV4-3|few
CASSQGDAFNSPLHF
TGCGCCAGCAGCCAAGGGGACGCTTTTAATTCACCCCTCCACTTT
>.|TRBJ1-1|TRBV20-1|many
CSAREPNTEAFF
TGCAGTGCTAGAGAACCGAACACTGAAGCTTTCTTT
>TRBD2|TRBJ2-3|TRBV4-3|.
CASSRLPPSGGRTDTQYF
TGCGCCAGCAGCCGCCTACCTCCTAGCGGGGGTCGCACAGATACGCAGTATTTT
>.|TRBJ1-6|TRBV10-3|few
CASGQPNSPLHF
TGTGCCAGCGGACAGCCGAATTCACCCCTCCACTTT
>.|TRBJ1-1|TRBV20-1|.
CKPGGRAFF
TGCAAACCCGGCGGTCGGGCTTTCTTT
>.|TRBJ1-5|TRBV11-2|many
CASSFNSNQPQHF
TGTGCCAGCAGCTTTAATAGCAATCAGCCCCAGCATTTT
>.|TRBJ2-3|TRBV29-1|.
CSVCLGGTDTQYF
TGCAGCGTCTGCCTAGGGGGCACAGATACGCAGTATTTT
>TRBD2|TRBJ2-7|TRBV10-3|few
CAISDRGRARDEQYF
TGTGCCATCAGTGATCGCGGGAGGGCCCGGGACGAGCAGTACTTC
>.|TRBJ1-1|TRBV6-5|.
CASRRQGSEAFF
TGTGCCAGCAGACGTCAGGGGTCTGAAGCTTTCTTT
>.|TRBJ2-7|TRBV10-3|.
CAISPRDLMIHEQYF
TGTGCCATCAGCCCCCGGGACTTAATGATCCACGAGCAGTACTTC
>.|TRBJ1-1|TRBV29-1|many
CSVVGHTEAFF
TGCAGCGTTGTCGGGCACACTGAAGCTTTCTTT
>.|TRBJ2-2|TRBV19|.
CASSIRFPNTGELFF
TGTGCCAGTAGCATTAGATTCCCGAACACCGGGGAGCTGTTTTTT
>TRBD1|TRBJ1-5|TRBV4-2|few
CASSQDRARQPQHF
TGTGCCAGCAGCCAGGACAGGGCAAGGCAGCCCCAGCATTTT
>TRBD2|TRBJ2-3|TRBV7-2|.
CASSSRSSGNTDTQYF
TGTGCCAGCAGCTCCCGTTCTAGCGGGAATACAGATACGCAGTATTTT
>.|TRBJ1-1|TRBV20-1|.
CSASPGLLNTEAFF
TGCAGTGCTAGTCCGGGACTCTTGAACACTGAAGCTTTCTTT
>.|TRBJ2-1|TRBV5-1|.
CASSFYYANEQFF
TGCGCCAGCAGCTTTTATTATGCGAATGAGCAGTTCTTC
>.|TRBJ2-3|TRBV15|few
CATSRDLAGLTDTQYF
TGTGCCACCAGCAGAGATTTGGCGGGCCTCACAGATACGCAGTATTTT
>.|TRBJ1-4|TRBV6-5|few
CASSSDTRLPNEKLFF
TGTGCCAGCAGTTCGGACACCCGGCTACCTAATGAAAAACTGTTTTTT
>.|TRBJ1-5|TRBV19|few
CASSLRQRQPQHF
TGTGCCAGTAGTCTTCGACAACGTCAGCCCCAGCATTTT
>.|TRBJ2-2|TRBV7-2|few
CASSLRSPNTGELFF
TGTGCCAGCAGCTTACGAAGCCCGAACACCGGGGAGCTGTTTTTT
>.|TRBJ2-1|TRBV5-1|.
CASTLPREQHNEQFF
TGCGCCAGCACCCTCCCAAGGGAACAGCACAATGAGCAGTTCTTC
>TRBD2|TRBJ2-3|TRBV5-1|few
CASSFASGNTDTQYF
TGCGCCAGCAGCTTCGCTAGCGGAAACACAGATACGCAGTATTTT
>.|TRBJ2-1|TRBV20-1|.
CSAGRDSNSYNEQFF
TGCAGTGCAGGCCGGGACTCCAACTCCTACAATGAGCAGTTCTTC
>TRBD1|TRBJ2-1|TRBV10-3|.
CAISPTGVNSYNEQFF
TGTGCCATCAGTCCGACAGGGGTTAACTCCTACAATGAGCAGTTCTTC
>.|TRBJ1-1|TRBV30|.
CAWTQPGLPNTEAFF
TGTGCCTGGACCCAGCCGGGACTCCCGAACACTGAAGCTTTCTTT
>TRBD2|TRBJ2-1|TRBV7-2|few
CASSQTPGLAGSSYNEQFF
TGTGCCAGCAGCCAAACACCGGGACTAGCGGGAAGCTCCTACAATGAGCAGTTCTTC
>TRBD1|TRBJ1-1|TRBV12-3/TRBV12-4|.
CASKPPSTGTTEAFF
TGTGCCAGCAAACCACCATCGACAGGGACCACTGAAGCTTTCTTT
>.|TRBJ1-1|TRBV20-1|few
CSASRQANTEAFF
TGCAGTGCTAGTAGACAGGCAAACACTGAAGCTTTCTTT
>TRBD2|TRBJ2-1|TRBV5-1|.
CASSLFPSGTPYNEQFF
TGCGCCAGCAGCTTGTTCCCTAGCGGTACTCCCTACAATGAGCAGTTCTTC